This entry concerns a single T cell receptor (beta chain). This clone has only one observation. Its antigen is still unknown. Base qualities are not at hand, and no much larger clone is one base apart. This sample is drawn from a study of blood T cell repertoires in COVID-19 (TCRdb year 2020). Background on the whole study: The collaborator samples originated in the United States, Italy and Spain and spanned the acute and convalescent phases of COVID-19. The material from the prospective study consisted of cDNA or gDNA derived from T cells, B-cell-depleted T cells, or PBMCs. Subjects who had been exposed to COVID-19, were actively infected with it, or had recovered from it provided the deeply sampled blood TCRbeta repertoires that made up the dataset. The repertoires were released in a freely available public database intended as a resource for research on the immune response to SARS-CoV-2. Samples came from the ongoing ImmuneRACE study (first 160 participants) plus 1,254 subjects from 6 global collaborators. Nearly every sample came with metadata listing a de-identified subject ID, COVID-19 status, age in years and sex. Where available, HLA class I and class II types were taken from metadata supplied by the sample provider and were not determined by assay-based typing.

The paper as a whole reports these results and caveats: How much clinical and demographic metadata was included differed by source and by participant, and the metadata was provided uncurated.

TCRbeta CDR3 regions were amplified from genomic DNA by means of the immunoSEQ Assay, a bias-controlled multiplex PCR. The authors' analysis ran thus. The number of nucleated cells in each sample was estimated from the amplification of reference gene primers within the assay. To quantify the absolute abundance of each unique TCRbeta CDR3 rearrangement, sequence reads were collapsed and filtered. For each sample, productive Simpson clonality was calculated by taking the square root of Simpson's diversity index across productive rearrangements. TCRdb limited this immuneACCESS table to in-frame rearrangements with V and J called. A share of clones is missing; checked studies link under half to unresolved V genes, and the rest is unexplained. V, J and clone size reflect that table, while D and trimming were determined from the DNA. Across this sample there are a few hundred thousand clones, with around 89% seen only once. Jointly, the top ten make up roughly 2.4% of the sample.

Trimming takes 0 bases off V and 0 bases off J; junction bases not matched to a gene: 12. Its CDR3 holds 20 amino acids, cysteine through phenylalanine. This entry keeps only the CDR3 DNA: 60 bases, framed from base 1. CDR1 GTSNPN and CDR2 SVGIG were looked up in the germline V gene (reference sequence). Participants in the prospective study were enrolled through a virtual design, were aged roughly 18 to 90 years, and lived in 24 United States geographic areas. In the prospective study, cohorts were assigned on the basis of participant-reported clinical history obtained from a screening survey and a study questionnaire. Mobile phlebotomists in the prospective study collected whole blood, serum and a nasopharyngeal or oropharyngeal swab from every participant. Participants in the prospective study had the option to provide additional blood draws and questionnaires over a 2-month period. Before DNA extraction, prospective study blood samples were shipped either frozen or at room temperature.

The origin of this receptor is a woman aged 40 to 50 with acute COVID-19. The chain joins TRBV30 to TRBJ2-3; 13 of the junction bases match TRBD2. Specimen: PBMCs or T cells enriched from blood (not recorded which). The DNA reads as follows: TGTGCCTGGAGTGTACCCCTCACTAGCGGGAGGGCTACTAGCACAGATACGCAGTATTTT. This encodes CAWSVPLTSGRATSTDTQYF.